The 2 T cell receptor beta chains reported below all come from one sample, sequenced in a study of CD8 T cells in ankylosing spondylitis. Study-level findings and limits: For ankylosing spondylitis blood, a TCR beta motif of 8 or 9 highly homologous variants appeared characteristic.

Their cognate antigens are unknown. MiXCR, run by TCRdb on the 5' RACE reads, gives a single entry per CDR3 protein. The data show 250,000 to 350,000 distinct CDR3 sequences, 7% to 9% seen once. The specimen sequenced was blood, either unsorted or a sorted T cell fraction (not recorded which). Every receptor here comes from a male donor with ankylosing spondylitis.

This clonotype was recorded many times. The chain has TRBV5-1 and TRBJ2-7; a possible D gene is TRBD2 (6 bases). The CDR3 spans 16 residues. Germline loops: CDR1 SGHRS, CDR2 YFSETQ. V was pared by 4 bases and J by 2 bases, with 19 bases between. The CDR3 protein is CASSPKTSSGTYEQYF. In DNA form, the CDR3 reads TGCGCCAGCAGCCCCAAGACTAGTTCGGGGACCTACGAGCAGTACTTC. The entire variable domain, with the rest obtained from reference TRBV5-1 and TRBJ2-7, is as follows: KAGVTQTPRYLIKTRGQQVTLSCSPISGHRSVSWYQQTPGQGLQFLFEYFSETQRNKGNFPGRFSGRQFSNSRSEMNVSTLELGDSALYLCASSPKTSSGTYEQYFGPGTRLTVT.

This clonotype showed up many times. Written as DNA, the CDR3 is TGCGCCAGCAGCGTACGGACGGAATCCTACGAGCAGTACTTC. Protein sequence: CASSVRTESYEQYF. The chain joins TRBV5-1 to TRBJ2-7; no clear D gene. The germline CDR1 and CDR2 sequences are SGHRS and YFSETQ. The CDR3 runs to 14 residues. Trimming stripped 4 bases from V and 1 base from J, with 12 bases between.